These 23 T cell receptor beta chains share one sample of origin, sequenced in a study of cytomegalovirus exposure and HLA in healthy donors (dated by TCRdb to 2017 to 2019). The method behind the library was the immunoSEQ multiplex PCR assay. For the multiplex PCR, a mixture combining 60 forward primers for TCR Vbeta segments and 13 reverse primers for TCR Jbeta segments was used. The clones in this table, taken by TCRdb from immuneACCESS, are in-frame only. Not every clone is retained; where verified, under half of the shortfall comes from an unresolved V gene, and the cause of the rest is unknown. The table for this sample records 100,000 to 150,000 clones. Under 2% of the sample is in the top ten clones. Sequencing was done on a sample of PBMCs. The receptors were gathered from a woman in her thirties or forties in good health and CMV-seropositive.

The rearrangement joins TRBV27 to TRBJ2-5; 7 nucleotides match TRBD2. The CDR3 spans 14 residues. Germline V gene data show CDR1 as MNHEY and CDR2 as SMNVEV (reference sequence). Trimming removed 6 bases from V and 5 bases from J; junction bases left unmatched: 9. CDR3 protein: CASRTSGGWETQYF. For the CDR3, the DNA is TGTGCCAGCAGAACCTCGGGAGGTTGGGAGACCCAGTACTTC.

This chain connects TRBV10-3 to TRBJ2-2; D call uncertain. The CDR3 has 15 residues. Germline-derived CDR1 and CDR2 are ENHRY and SYGVKD. The V and J ends lost 10 bases and 3 bases respectively, with 18 bases between them. CDR3 nucleotides: TGTGCCAGCGGCCTAAACCCATTGGACACCGGGGAGCTGTTTTTT. Its protein is CASGLNPLDTGELFF.

The rearrangement uses TRBV2 and TRBJ2-7; D might be TRBD1 (6 bases). CDR1 is SNHLY, CDR2 FYNNEI, per germline. Trimming left V 6 bases short and J 3 bases short, with 15 bases between. The CDR3 contains 14 residues. Written as DNA, the CDR3 is TGTGCCAGCAGAGTAACAGGGCCTATCTACGAGCAGTACTTC. Translation gives CASRVTGPIYEQYF. Variable domain in full (rest from reference TRBV2 and TRBJ2-7): EPEVTQTPSHQVTQMGQEVILRCVPISNHLYFYWYRQILGQKVEFLVSFYNNEISEKSEIFDDQFSVERPDGSNFTLKIRSTKLEDSAMYFCASRVTGPIYEQYFGPGTRLTVT.

The chain employs TRBV4-3 and TRBJ1-2; D is unclear. Trimming cost V 2 bases and J 3 bases, with 7 bases left between them. CDR3 length equals 13 residues. The V gene's germline CDR1 is LGHNA and CDR2 YSLEER. CDR3 loop: CASSQIRDYGYTF. The CDR3 nucleotides are TGCGCCAGCAGCCAAATTCGCGACTATGGCTACACCTTC.

The chain joins TRBV27 to TRBJ2-3; TRBD2 matches at 10 bases. CDR1 is MNHEY and CDR2 is SMNVEV in the germline V gene (reference sequence). This CDR3 comprises 16 residues. Trimming removed 5 bases from V and 2 bases from J; junction bases left unmatched: 7. In nucleotides, the CDR3 is TGTGCCAGCAGTCTCACGGGACTAGCGTTCACAGATACGCAGTATTTT. It codes for CASSLTGLAFTDTQYF.

The chain recombines TRBV5-1 with TRBJ2-1; TRBD2 agrees at 9 bases. The CDR3 has 15 residues. Germline V gene data show CDR1 as SGHRS and CDR2 as YFSETQ. The V segment lost 0 bases and the J segment 8 bases; nucleotides outside the gene matches: 6. As DNA, the CDR3 is TGCGCCAGCAGCTTGGGGCTAGCGGGAAGGGATGAGCAGTTCTTC. Translating gives CASSLGLAGRDEQFF. The entire variable domain, with the rest obtained from reference TRBV5-1 and TRBJ2-1, is as follows: KAGVTQTPRYLIKTRGQQVTLSCSPISGHRSVSWYQQTPGQGLQFLFEYFSETQRNKGNFPGRFSGRQFSNSRSEMNVSTLELGDSALYLCASSLGLAGRDEQFFGPGTRLTVL.

The chain carries TRBV29-1 and TRBJ2-2; 11 bases agree with TRBD2. The CDR3 extends over 14 amino acids. Per germline, CDR1 SQVTM and CDR2 ANQGSEA. V trimming: 4 bases; J trimming: 10 bases; junction bases outside the gene matches: 8. CDR3 sequence reads: CSVGELAGALELFF. CDR3 coding DNA: TGCAGCGTTGGGGAACTAGCGGGAGCTTTGGAGCTGTTTTTT.

V usage is TRBV2 and J usage is TRBJ1-2; weak D call: TRBD1 (6 bases). The germline CDR1 and CDR2 sequences are SNHLY and FYNNEI. The CDR3 spans 15 residues. V shed 4 bases and J shed 2 bases, with 14 bases lying between them. This CDR3 reads CASSVSRDTNYGYTF. The CDR3 coding sequence is TGTGCCAGCAGTGTCAGCCGGGACACAAACTATGGCTACACCTTC.

This chain connects TRBV6-1 to TRBJ2-7, with D possibly being TRBD1 (5 bases). V was cut by 4 bases and J by 2 bases, with 15 bases left in between. CDR1 is MNHNS, CDR2 SASEGT, per germline. CDR3 size: 15 residues. As DNA, the CDR3 is TGTGCCAGCAGTGGACCCAGGGTTGTCCCCTACGAGCAGTACTTC. Residues: CASSGPRVVPYEQYF.

This sequence joins TRBV6-5 and TRBJ1-3; no reliable D call. Germline V gene sequence: CDR1 MNHEY, CDR2 SVGAGI. The CDR3 extends over 15 amino acids. With 0 bases removed from V and 7 bases from J, the gap between germline ends came to 13 bases. CDR3 sequence (DNA): TGTGCCAGCAGTTACTCTGACACCCCGGGGAACACCATATATTTT. Protein product: CASSYSDTPGNTIYF.

This chain uses TRBV5-5 with TRBJ1-2; the match to TRBD1 covers 8 bases. The junction had 5 bases not matched to a gene; V was cut back by 0 bases and J by 4 bases. The CDR3 covers 15 residues. CDR1 and CDR2 (germline): SGHKS, YYEKEE (reference sequence). In DNA form, the CDR3 reads TGTGCCAGCAGCTTGGGGGTGACAGGGGCCTATGGCTACACCTTC. Translated: CASSLGVTGAYGYTF. Full variable domain (outside the CDR3, taken from reference TRBV5-5 and TRBJ1-2): DAGVTQSPTHLIKTRGQQVTLRCSPISGHKSVSWYQQVLGQGPQFIFQYYEKEERGRGNFPDRFSARQFPNYSSELNVNALLLGDSALYLCASSLGVTGAYGYTFGSGTRLTVV.

The rearrangement links TRBV4-1 to TRBJ1-5, with D tentatively TRBD1 (6 bases). Trimming left V 1 base short and J 2 bases short, with 12 bases between. CDR3 length: 16 amino acids. Germline CDR1 MGHRA, CDR2 YSYEKL. The CDR3 protein is CASSQATGSGNQPQHF. Written as DNA, the CDR3 is TGCGCCAGCAGCCAAGCTACAGGGTCTGGCAATCAGCCCCAGCATTTT.

This rearrangement joins TRBV27 to TRBJ1-1; D gene ambiguous. Germline lookup yields CDR1 MNHEY and CDR2 SMNVEV (reference sequence). The V gene lost 5 bases and the J gene lost 1 base, with 23 bases spanning the gap. There are 18 residues in the CDR3. CDR3 nucleotide sequence: TGTGCCAGCAGTCCAGGCCTCGAGGGAAGGGCTGGGAACACTGAAGCTTTCTTT. Protein: CASSPGLEGRAGNTEAFF.

In the case of this clone: A junction boundary mismatches the germline segment, possibly from a read error. The chain couples TRBV5-4 to TRBJ2-7, with D uncertain. The germline CDR1 and CDR2 sequences are SGHNT and YYREEE (reference sequence). The CDR3 loop spans 13 amino acids. CDR3 bases: TGTGCCAGCAGCCCATCCGACTCCAACGAGCAGTACTTC. Translated: CASSPSDSNEQYF.

The chain links TRBV11-2 to TRBJ2-2, with 9 bases aligning to TRBD2. CDR1 is SGHAT and CDR2 is FQNNGV in the germline V gene. With 5 bases clipped from V and 5 bases from J, the junction kept 15 bases outside the gene matches. The CDR3 is 18 residues long. For the CDR3, the DNA is TGTGCCAGCAGCCTCCGCCGTCTAGCGGGAATTTTAACCGGGGAGCTGTTTTTT. Its protein product is CASSLRRLAGILTGELFF.

CDR3 bases: TGTGCCAGCAGCTTAGCGTTAGGGACATACTCCTACGAGCAGTACTTC. Translation: CASSLALGTYSYEQYF. The chain has TRBV7-9 and TRBJ2-5, with D perhaps TRBD1 (6 bases). The better agreement between TRBJ2-7 and the DNA end casts doubt on the J call. The germline CDR1 and CDR2 sequences are SEHNR and FQNEAQ (reference sequence). The CDR3 totals 16 residues.

The chain couples TRBV28 to TRBJ2-1; 7 bases fit TRBD2. With V trimmed by 6 bases and J by 7 bases, 12 bases remained unmatched. This CDR3 comprises 15 residues. Germline V gene sequence: CDR1 MDHEN, CDR2 SYDVKM. The CDR3 protein is CASRPWGERDNEQFF. The CDR3 bases are TGTGCCAGCAGACCCTGGGGGGAGCGGGATAATGAGCAGTTCTTC.

The CDR3 is CSVEGVTGTGNTIYF. Written as DNA, the CDR3 is TGCAGCGTTGAAGGGGTGACAGGGACTGGAAACACCATATATTTT. This chain connects TRBV29-1 to TRBJ1-3; 7 nucleotides align to TRBD1. CDR1 and CDR2 (germline): SQVTM, ANQGSEA. The junction had 5 bases not matched to a gene; V was cut back by 1 base and J by 2 bases. CDR3 length: 15 amino acids.

The gene calls are TRBV27 and TRBJ2-5, with a tentative D call TRBD2 (7 bases). V lost 2 bases and J 5 bases, leaving 18 bases between the germline ends. This CDR3 is 16 amino acids long. Germline V gene data show CDR1 as MNHEY and CDR2 as SMNVEV (reference sequence). CDR3 amino acids: CASSLRGARVHETQYF. CDR3 coding DNA: TGTGCCAGCAGTTTACGGGGGGCCAGGGTACATGAGACCCAGTACTTC.

V gene TRBV30 combines with J gene TRBJ2-1; D not resolved. CDR1 and CDR2 from the germline V gene are GTSNPN and SVGIG (reference sequence). Trimming cost V 5 bases and J 5 bases, with 7 bases left between them. This CDR3 has 11 amino acids. The CDR3 DNA reads TGTGCCTGGCAAGCCAACAATGAGCAGTTCTTC. Residues: CAWQANNEQFF.

V and J are TRBV5-4 and TRBJ1-4; TRBD1 matches 7 bases. V was pared by 2 bases and J by 4 bases, with 2 bases of the junction left unmatched. The CDR3 runs 14 residues. Looked up from germline, CDR1 is SGHNT and CDR2 is YYREEE (reference sequence). In nucleotides, the CDR3 is TGTGCCAGCAGCTTCGGGACAGATAATGAAAAACTGTTTTTT. Translated: CASSFGTDNEKLFF. The full variable domain, in which reference TRBV5-4 and TRBJ1-4 provide the parts outside the CDR3, is ETGVTQSPTHLIKTRGQQVTLRCSSQSGHNTVSWYQQALGQGPQFIFQYYREEENGRGNFPPRFSGLQFPNYSSELNVNALELDDSALYLCASSFGTDNEKLFFGSGTQLSVL.

The rearrangement uses TRBV19 and TRBJ2-3; maybe TRBD2 (6 bases). Per germline, CDR1 LNHDA and CDR2 SQIVND (reference sequence). V shed 3 bases and J shed 1 base, with 11 bases lying between them. The CDR3 covers 15 residues. CDR3 DNA: TGTGCCAGTAGTATTGGAGGGCGGGGCACAGATACGCAGTATTTT. Translated: CASSIGGRGTDTQYF.

The gene calls are TRBV10-3 and TRBJ2-2, with 12 bases matching TRBD2. V trimming: 2 bases; J trimming: 4 bases; junction bases outside the gene matches: 11. Germline loops: CDR1 ENHRY, CDR2 SYGVKD. The CDR3 loop spans 19 amino acids. The CDR3 nucleotides are TGTGCCATCAGTGAGAAAAGACTAGCGGGGGCCTCTGGCACCGGGGAGCTGTTTTTT. Protein product: CAISEKRLAGASGTGELFF.